One sample yielded the 27 T cell receptor beta chains listed below, sequenced in a study of siplizumab effects on memory and regulatory T cells. TCRdb's table, derived via immunoSEQ multiplex PCR, lists solely in-frame clones and lacks some. The sample shows 50,000 or so clones, 95% to 97% of them seen only once. Source material: naive CD4+ T cells sorted from blood. The receptors were sampled from a human donor in good health.

This clone came up once. The rearrangement links TRBV7-9 to TRBJ1-3; 7 bases agree with TRBD1. The germline V gene has CDR1 SEHNR and CDR2 FQNEAQ (reference sequence). This CDR3 is 18 amino acids long. J was trimmed by 0 bases and V by 5 bases; bases with no gene match: 13. CDR3 coding DNA: TGTGCCAGCAGCCCCAGGGGGGGGGCCCGCCTCTCTGGAAACACCATATATTTT. As protein: CASSPRGGARLSGNTIYF.

Note on this clone: The same CDR3 arises from other DNA sequences in this sample as well. The rearrangement uses TRBV6-5 and TRBJ2-5, with 9 bases lining up with TRBD1. The length of the CDR3 is 13 residues. J was trimmed by 4 bases and V by 6 bases; bases with no gene match: 3. Looked up from germline, CDR1 is MNHEY and CDR2 is SVGAGI. The CDR3 region has the DNA TGTGCCAGCAGCCGGACAGGGGTAGAGACCCAGTACTTC. Translation gives CASSRTGVETQYF.

This chain links TRBV29-1 with TRBJ1-2; D ambiguous. This CDR3 contains 10 residues. In germline, CDR1 is SQVTM, CDR2 ANQGSEA. V shed 2 bases and J shed 13 bases, with 11 bases lying between them. The DNA for the CDR3 is TGCAGCGTTGAAAAGGACGCGGGCACCTTC. This encodes CSVEKDAGTF.

This clone has a single count. The chain uses TRBV4-1 and TRBJ2-5; D may be TRBD2 (6 bases). Between the trimmed V and J ends, which lost 1 base and 5 bases, there was a span of 11 bases. Germline lookup yields CDR1 MGHRA and CDR2 YSYEKL. The CDR3 length is 14 residues. The CDR3 is CASSQVEGRETQYF. CDR3 coding DNA: TGCGCCAGCAGCCAAGTAGAGGGGAGGGAGACCCAGTACTTC.

The gene calls are TRBV4-2 and TRBJ2-1; D may match TRBD1 or TRBD2 (5 bases each). Germline V gene sequence: CDR1 LGHNA, CDR2 YNFKEQ. The germline V and J ends were trimmed by 1 base and 5 bases, with 12 bases remaining between them. The CDR3 runs 15 residues. The CDR3 sequence is CASSQAPGADNEQFF. The CDR3, as DNA: TGTGCCAGCAGCCAAGCTCCCGGGGCTGACAATGAGCAGTTCTTC.

V is TRBV9 and J is TRBJ2-2; 7 bases map to TRBD1. This CDR3 is 13 amino acids long. CDR1 and CDR2 (germline): SGDLS, YYNGEE. V lost 4 bases, J lost 5 bases, and 2 bases stayed unmatched. The CDR3 loop reads CASSIRGTGELFF. CDR3 coding DNA: TGTGCCAGCAGCATCAGGGGGACCGGGGAGCTGTTTTTT.

V is TRBV19 and J is TRBJ2-1, with TRBD2 identical over 13 bases. Germline CDR1 is LNHDA and CDR2 is SQIVND (reference sequence). The CDR3 has 16 amino acids. With 4 bases clipped from V and 4 bases from J, the junction kept 4 bases outside the gene matches. CDR3 in DNA: TGTGCCAGTAGTACCAGGACTAGCGGGAGTTACAATGAGCAGTTCTTC. It encodes CASSTRTSGSYNEQFF.

This chain connects TRBV25-1 to TRBJ2-5; D possibly corresponds to TRBD2 (5 bases). Germline V lookup: CDR1 MGHDK, CDR2 SYGVNS. The CDR3 contains 13 residues. Trimming cost V 1 base and J 3 bases, with 6 bases left between them. In DNA form, the CDR3 reads TGTGCCAGCAGTGAATGGGAGAAAGAGACCCAGTACTTC. As protein: CASSEWEKETQYF.

As for this clone: The junction and the germline gene differ at one end; a read error may be behind it. This sequence joins TRBV7-2 and TRBJ2-7; no definite D call. Germline CDR1 SGHTA, CDR2 FQGNSA. This CDR3 region has 11 residues. This CDR3 is CASSIAVEQYF. CDR3 coding DNA: TGTGCCAGCAGCATAGCTGTCGAGCAGTACTTC.

The chain uses TRBV30 and TRBJ1-5, with a tentative D call TRBD1 (6 bases). Trimming left V 0 bases short and J 9 bases short, with 12 bases between. The CDR3 has 13 residues. The V gene's germline CDR1 is GTSNPN and CDR2 SVGIG (reference sequence). The CDR3 DNA sequence: TGTGCCTGGAGTGTACGGGGGGCCGGGCCCCAGCATTTT. As protein: CAWSVRGAGPQHF.

The V call is TRBV5-1, the J call TRBJ2-2; 11 bases match TRBD2. CDR3 length: 15 amino acids. Per germline, CDR1 SGHRS and CDR2 YFSETQ. The J segment lost 5 bases and the V segment lost 5 bases, leaving 5 bases of the junction unmatched. CDR3 DNA sequence: TGCGCCAGCAGACCGGCTAGCGGGAGGACCGGGGAGCTGTTTTTT. As protein: CASRPASGRTGELFF.

The chain has TRBV2 and TRBJ2-3; 8 bases align to TRBD2. Germline-derived CDR1 and CDR2 are SNHLY and FYNNEI. The CDR3 is 16 amino acids. Losses at the gene ends were 6 bases for V and 1 base for J; bases not matched to a gene: 9. In nucleotides, the CDR3 is TGTGCCAGCAGCCTACAGGGACTAGGGGGCACAGATACGCAGTATTTT. Translated: CASSLQGLGGTDTQYF.

The rearrangement uses TRBV19 and TRBJ2-5; 13 nucleotides agree with TRBD2. Per the germline V gene, CDR1 is LNHDA and CDR2 is SQIVND (reference sequence). Losses at the gene ends were 4 bases for V and 4 bases for J; bases not matched to a gene: 6. This CDR3 has 16 amino acids. This CDR3 reads CASSTRTSGRRETQYF. The CDR3 DNA follows: TGTGCCAGTAGTACCCGGACTAGCGGGAGACGAGAGACCCAGTACTTC.

The V gene is TRBV6-1, the J gene TRBJ1-2, with TRBD1 identical over 9 bases. The V gene end was trimmed by 7 bases and the J gene end by 0 bases; junction bases not matched to a gene: 3. Germline V gene lookup returns CDR1 MNHNS and CDR2 SASEGT. This CDR3 spans 14 amino acids. Here the CDR3 DNA reads TGTGCCAGCATGGGGACAGGGCCTAACTATGGCTACACCTTC. Its protein is CASMGTGPNYGYTF.

The rearrangement links TRBV12-5 to TRBJ2-3; D gene uncertain. The CDR3 covers 12 residues. V was shortened by 4 bases and J by 2 bases, with 4 bases between the two germline ends. CDR1 is LGHNT and CDR2 is FRNRAP in the germline V gene. The CDR3 is CASGSNTDTQYF. Written as DNA, the CDR3 is TGTGCTAGTGGTTCGAACACAGATACGCAGTATTTT.

This chain joins TRBV5-1 and TRBJ2-5, with D perhaps given as TRBD1 or TRBD2 (5 bases each). This CDR3 is built from 15 residues. Germline assignment: CDR1 SGHRS and CDR2 YFSETQ. V was pared by 4 bases and J by 1 base, with 14 bases between. The CDR3 coding sequence is TGCGCCAGCAGCCCGCTTCAGGGACCCCAAGAGACCCAGTACTTC. Translated: CASSPLQGPQETQYF.

The chain has TRBV7-9 and TRBJ2-7; D is unclear. CDR3 size: 13 residues. V was clipped by 4 bases and J by 6 bases, with 13 bases between them. The germline V gene has CDR1 SEHNR and CDR2 FQNEAQ (reference sequence). CDR3 amino acids: CASSSANSVEQYF. The CDR3 DNA sequence: TGTGCCAGCAGCTCAGCCAACTCAGTCGAGCAGTACTTC. Based on the CDR3 plus reference TRBV7-9 and TRBJ2-7, the full variable domain is DTGVSQNPRHKITKRGQNVTFRCDPISEHNRLYWYRQTLGQGPEFLTYFQNEAQLEKSRLLSDRFSAERPKGSFSTLEIQRTEQGDSAMYLCASSSANSVEQYFGPGTRLTVT.

The table lists this clone with a count of one. The genes are TRBV5-1 and TRBJ2-3, with TRBD2 identical over 9 bases. The CDR3 loop spans 14 amino acids. The germline V gene has CDR1 SGHRS and CDR2 YFSETQ. V was pared by 4 bases and J by 2 bases, with 2 bases of the junction left unmatched. CDR3 DNA: TGCGCCAGCAGCCTAGCGGGATACACAGATACGCAGTATTTT. This encodes CASSLAGYTDTQYF. The full variable domain, completed using reference TRBV5-1 and TRBJ2-3, is KAGVTQTPRYLIKTRGQQVTLSCSPISGHRSVSWYQQTPGQGLQFLFEYFSETQRNKGNFPGRFSGRQFSNSRSEMNVSTLELGDSALYLCASSLAGYTDTQYFGPGTRLTVL.

This rearrangement joins TRBV28 to TRBJ2-3; 11 bases align to TRBD2. The CDR3 covers 16 residues. The V segment lost 4 bases and the J segment 1 base; nucleotides outside the gene matches: 4. The germline gives CDR1 MDHEN, CDR2 SYDVKM. Here the CDR3 reads CASSYGTSGRTDTQYF. The DNA of the CDR3 is TGTGCCAGCAGTTACGGGACTAGCGGTCGCACAGATACGCAGTATTTT.

The J gene is TRBJ2-1, the V gene TRBV7-3; 11 bases match TRBD2. This CDR3 comprises 16 residues. Per germline, CDR1 SGHTA and CDR2 FQGTGA. V shed 5 bases, J shed 4 bases, and the junction held 7 bases outside the gene matches. Written as DNA, the CDR3 is TGTGCCAGCAGCAAGACTAGCGGGGATCCTTACAATGAGCAGTTCTTC. It encodes CASSKTSGDPYNEQFF.

The chain uses TRBV30 and TRBJ1-2; the D gene is possibly TRBD1 (6 bases). The CDR3 contains 12 residues. Germline CDR1 and CDR2: GTSNPN and SVGIG (reference sequence). With 0 bases removed from V and 6 bases from J, the gap between germline ends came to 8 bases. The CDR3 DNA reads TGTGCCTGGAGTGTACAGGGCCATGGCTACACCTTC. It is translated as CAWSVQGHGYTF. The full variable domain, rest sourced from reference TRBV30 and TRBJ1-2, is SQTIHQWPATLVQPVGSPLSLECTVEGTSNPNLYWYRQAAGRGLQLLFYSVGIGQISSEVPQNLSASRPQDRQFILSSKKLLLSDSGFYLCAWSVQGHGYTFGSGTRLTVV.

CDR3 in DNA: TGTGCCAGCAGCTTAGGAGGACAGGGGAATGAGCAGTTCTTC. The encoded protein is CASSLGGQGNEQFF. The V and J genes are TRBV11-3 and TRBJ2-1; TRBD1 matches 9 bases. Germline V lookup: CDR1 SGHNT, CDR2 YENEEA. V dropped 1 base and J dropped 7; count of bases not matched to a gene: 2. The CDR3 contains 14 residues.

V is TRBV29-1 and J is TRBJ2-5; D may correspond to TRBD1 or TRBD2 (5 bases each). CDR1 is SQVTM, CDR2 ANQGSEA, per germline. This CDR3 has 12 amino acids. Trimming removed 6 bases from V and 4 bases from J, with 12 bases in between. In nucleotides, the CDR3 is TGCAGCGTGGGGGAATGGGGAGAGACCCAGTACTTC. This encodes CSVGEWGETQYF.

The chain joins TRBV28 to TRBJ1-4; the D is unclear. Trimming took 4 bases from V and 0 from J, leaving 9 bases between them. The CDR3 is 15 residues long. Per the germline V gene, CDR1 is MDHEN and CDR2 is SYDVKM. CDR3 in DNA: TGTGCCAGCAGTTCTTCAGCCTCAACTAATGAAAAACTGTTTTTT. Translating it yields CASSSSASTNEKLFF.

CDR3 in amino acids: CASSLFLPSGNTIYF. The DNA for the CDR3 is TGCGCCAGCAGCTTGTTTCTACCCTCTGGAAACACCATATATTTT. This chain links TRBV5-1 with TRBJ1-3, with no clear D. This CDR3 has 15 residues. Looked up from germline, CDR1 is SGHRS and CDR2 is YFSETQ. The V gene lost 1 base and the J gene lost 0 bases, with 8 bases spanning the gap.

The CDR3 reads CASTMDRAGGELFF. In DNA, the CDR3 is TGTGCCAGCACTATGGACCGGGCGGGCGGGGAGCTGTTTTTT. The chain uses TRBV25-1 and TRBJ2-2, with a tentative D call TRBD2 (5 bases). Germline loops: CDR1 MGHDK, CDR2 SYGVNS. The CDR3 extends over 14 amino acids. The V and J ends lost 7 bases and 7 bases respectively, with 16 bases between them.

The chain carries TRBV18 and TRBJ1-5, with 8 bases fitting TRBD1. V gave up 2 bases and J gave up 7 bases; unmatched junction bases: 4. The germline V gene encodes CDR1 KGHSH and CDR2 LQKENI. CDR3 length: 14 amino acids. The CDR3 is CASSPSTGEQPQHF. As DNA, the CDR3 is TGTGCCAGCTCACCATCGACAGGGGAACAGCCCCAGCATTTT.